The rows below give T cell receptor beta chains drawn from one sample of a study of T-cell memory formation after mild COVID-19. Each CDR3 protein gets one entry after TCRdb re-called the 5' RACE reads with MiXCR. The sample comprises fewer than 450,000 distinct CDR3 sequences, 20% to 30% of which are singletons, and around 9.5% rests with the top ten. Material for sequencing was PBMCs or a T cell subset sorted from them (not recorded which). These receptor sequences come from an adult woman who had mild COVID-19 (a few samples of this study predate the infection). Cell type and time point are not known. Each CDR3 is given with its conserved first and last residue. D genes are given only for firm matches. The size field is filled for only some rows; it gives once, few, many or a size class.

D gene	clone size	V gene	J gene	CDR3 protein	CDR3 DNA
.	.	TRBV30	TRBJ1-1	CAWSMGRGTEAFF	TGTGCCTGGAGTATGGGGCGGGGGACTGAAGCTTTCTTT
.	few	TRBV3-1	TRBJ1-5	CASSQVLGSNQPQHF	TGTGCCAGCAGCCAAGTCCTCGGTAGCAATCAGCCCCAGCATTTT
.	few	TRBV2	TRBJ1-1	CASEDRRLVEAFF	TGTGCCAGCGAGGACCGGCGGTTGGTTGAAGCTTTCTTT
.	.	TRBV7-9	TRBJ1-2	CASSLKAPGERGGYTF	TGTGCCAGCAGCTTAAAGGCCCCAGGGGAAAGGGGCGGCTACACCTTC
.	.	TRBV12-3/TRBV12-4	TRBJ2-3	CASSPTLPGARGDTQYF	TGTGCCAGCAGCCCTACCTTACCAGGGGCTCGGGGAGATACGCAGTATTTT
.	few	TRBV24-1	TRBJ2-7	CATSDSQSSSYEQYF	TGTGCCACCAGTGATTCCCAGTCCAGCTCCTACGAGCAGTACTTC
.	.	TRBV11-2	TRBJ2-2	CASSLEGVSLTGELFF	TGTGCCAGCAGCTTAGAAGGGGTTAGTCTGACCGGGGAGCTGTTTTTT
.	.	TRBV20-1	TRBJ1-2	CSARDDSHNYGYTF	TGCAGTGCTAGAGATGACAGCCATAACTATGGCTACACCTTC
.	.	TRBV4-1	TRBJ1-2	CASSQDGFYGYTF	TGCGCCAGCAGCCAAGATGGATTCTATGGCTACACCTTC
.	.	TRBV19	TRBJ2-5	CASSISLSAETQYF	TGTGCCAGTAGTATCTCCCTTTCTGCAGAGACCCAGTACTTC
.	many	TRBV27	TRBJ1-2	CASSAGGLYGYTF	TGTGCCAGCAGCGCGGGGGGCCTCTATGGCTACACCTTC
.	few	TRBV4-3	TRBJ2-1	CASSQDRWDEQFF	TGCGCCAGCAGCCAAGATAGGTGGGATGAGCAGTTCTTC
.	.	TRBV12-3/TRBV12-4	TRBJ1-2	CASSSTIRAVYGYTF	TGTGCCAGCAGTTCGACAATCCGGGCGGTCTATGGCTACACCTTC
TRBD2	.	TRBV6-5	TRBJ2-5	CASSYSSGTLETQYF	TGTGCCAGCAGTTACTCTAGCGGGACATTAGAGACCCAGTACTTC
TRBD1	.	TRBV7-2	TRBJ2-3	CASSLGGSSDTQYF	TGTGCCAGCAGCCTAGGGGGCAGCTCAGATACGCAGTATTTT